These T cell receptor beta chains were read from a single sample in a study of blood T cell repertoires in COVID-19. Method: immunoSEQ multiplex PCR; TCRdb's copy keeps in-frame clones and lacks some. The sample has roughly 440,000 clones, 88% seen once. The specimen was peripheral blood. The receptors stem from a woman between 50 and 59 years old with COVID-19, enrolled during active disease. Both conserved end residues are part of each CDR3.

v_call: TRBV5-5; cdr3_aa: CASKGVTGIFSGYTF
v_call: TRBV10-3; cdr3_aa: CAISESGQGPDTQYF
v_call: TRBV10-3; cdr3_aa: CAILDSPGNTIYF
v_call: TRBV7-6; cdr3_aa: CASSLVAREQYF
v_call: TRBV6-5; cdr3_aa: CASSSGEGYTF
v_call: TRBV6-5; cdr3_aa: CASRPSGGVGQWFF
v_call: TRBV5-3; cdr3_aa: CARRTGGTTSGSYEQYF
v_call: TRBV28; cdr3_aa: CASLRQGQETQYF
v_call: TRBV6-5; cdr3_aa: CASRAGASNQPQHF
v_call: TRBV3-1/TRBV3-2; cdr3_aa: CASSQGGQGMFTEAFF
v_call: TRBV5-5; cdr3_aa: CASSLERGWTYEQYF
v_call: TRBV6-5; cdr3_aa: CASVKQDQNYGYTF
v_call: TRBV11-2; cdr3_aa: CASSSLPGLAGVPGQFF
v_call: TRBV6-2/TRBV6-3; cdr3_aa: CASSYGSGGNTGELFF
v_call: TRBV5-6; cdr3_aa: CASSGPQGEAFF
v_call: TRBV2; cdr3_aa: CASSDPSGGIDTQYF
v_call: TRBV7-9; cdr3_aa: CASSFGGQSYEQYF
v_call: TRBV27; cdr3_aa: CASSLLAAGTDTQYF
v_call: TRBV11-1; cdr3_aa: CASSSRWAGRDTEAFF
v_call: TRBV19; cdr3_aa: CAASKERTRTGELFF
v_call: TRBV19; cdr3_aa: CASSMGTPWSSYNSPLHF
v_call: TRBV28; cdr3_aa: CASSYRGQGDTQYF
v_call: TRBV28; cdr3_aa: CASIRTGGNEQYF
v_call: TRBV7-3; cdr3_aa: CASSQSGGALRADTQYF
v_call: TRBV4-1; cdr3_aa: CASSQGPLYTF
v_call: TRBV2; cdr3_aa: CASYRDTHQETQYF
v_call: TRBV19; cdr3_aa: CASSTYRGPDNEQFF
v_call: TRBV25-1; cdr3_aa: CASTSGDLTMSEQFF
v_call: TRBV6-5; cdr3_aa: CASSYSPVPSGNTIYF
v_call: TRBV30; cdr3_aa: CAWSVGGRGYVGYTF
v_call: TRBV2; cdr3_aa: CASSGGFYEQYF
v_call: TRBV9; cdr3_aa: CASSVGGGRAADTQYF
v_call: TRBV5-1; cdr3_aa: CASSQSTAFHEKLFF
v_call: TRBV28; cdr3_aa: CASSIHQGGYGYTF
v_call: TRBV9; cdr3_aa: CASSVVSRGGYTF
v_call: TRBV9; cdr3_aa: CASSLRQGGTGELFF
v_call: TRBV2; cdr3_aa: CASSEWTATNQPQHF